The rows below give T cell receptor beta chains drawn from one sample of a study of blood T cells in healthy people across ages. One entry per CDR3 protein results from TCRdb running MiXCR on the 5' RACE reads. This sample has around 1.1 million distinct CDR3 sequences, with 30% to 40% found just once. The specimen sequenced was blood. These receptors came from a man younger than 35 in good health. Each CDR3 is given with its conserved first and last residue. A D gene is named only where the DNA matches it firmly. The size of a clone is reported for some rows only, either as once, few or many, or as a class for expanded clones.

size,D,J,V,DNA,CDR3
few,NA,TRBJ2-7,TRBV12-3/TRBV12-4,TGTGCCAGCAGTCCGGGACACGGAATGGCCTACGAGCAGTACTTC,CASSPGHGMAYEQYF
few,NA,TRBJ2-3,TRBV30,TGTGCCTGGAGTGTACATCGGACAGATACGCAGTATTTT,CAWSVHRTDTQYF
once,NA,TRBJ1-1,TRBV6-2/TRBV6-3,TGTGCCAGCAGTTACCCACAGGAATACACTGAAGCTTTCTTT,CASSYPQEYTEAFF
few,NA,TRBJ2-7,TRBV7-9,TGTGCCAGCAGCTCAAGGAACTACGAGCAGTACTTC,CASSSRNYEQYF
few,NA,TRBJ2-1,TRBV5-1,TGCGCCAGCAGCTTGACAGTGGGAAATGAGCAGTTCTTC,CASSLTVGNEQFF
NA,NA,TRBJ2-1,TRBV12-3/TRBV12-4,TGTGCCAGCAGAGCCACGGTCGACTCCTACAATGAGCAGTTCTTC,CASRATVDSYNEQFF
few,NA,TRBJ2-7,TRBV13,TGTGCCAGCAGCTTAGGGGGACGGAGCTCCTACGAGCAGTACTTC,CASSLGGRSSYEQYF
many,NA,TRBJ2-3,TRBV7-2,TGTGCCAGCAGTTACCATGACCGTAGCACAGATACGCAGTATTTT,CASSYHDRSTDTQYF
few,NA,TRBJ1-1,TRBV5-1,TGCGCCAGCAGACCTGACAGCATGAACACTGAAGCTTTCTTT,CASRPDSMNTEAFF
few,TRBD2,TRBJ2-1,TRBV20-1,TGCAGTGCTAGAGCCGGGACTAGCGGGGAAGACAATGAGCAGTTCTTC,CSARAGTSGEDNEQFF
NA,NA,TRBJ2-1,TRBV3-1,TGTGCCAGCAGCCAAGATGCATTTGGTCGACGGAGGCAGTTCTTC,CASSQDAFGRRRQFF
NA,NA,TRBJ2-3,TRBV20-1,TGCAGTGCTAGAGATTGGAGCGCCCCTAGCACAGATACGCAGTATTTT,CSARDWSAPSTDTQYF
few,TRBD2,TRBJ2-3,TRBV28,TGTGCCAGCAGTTTGCAAGGACTAGGGGCAGATACGCAGTATTTT,CASSLQGLGADTQYF
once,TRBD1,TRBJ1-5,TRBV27,TGTGCCAGCTCTCACGGGACAGGGGCTGGCAATCAGCCCCAGCATTTT,CASSHGTGAGNQPQHF
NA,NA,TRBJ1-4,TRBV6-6,TGTGCCAGTCTGGACAGACCTTCGACTAATGAAAAACTGTTTTTT,CASLDRPSTNEKLFF
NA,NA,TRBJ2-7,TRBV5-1,TGCGCCAGCAGCTCCGGAGGGCGAACCAGTGAGCAGTACTTC,CASSSGGRTSEQYF
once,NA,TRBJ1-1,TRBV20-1,TGCAGTGCTAGTTGGCAGTTGGACACTGAAGCTTTCTTT,CSASWQLDTEAFF
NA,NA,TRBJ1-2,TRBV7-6,TGTGCCAGCAGCTTAGGGGCAGAAGCTAACTATGGCTACACCTTC,CASSLGAEANYGYTF
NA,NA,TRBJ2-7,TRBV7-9,TGTGCCAGCAGCGGTTCCCGAACAGGGGACTACTCCTACGAGCAGTACTTC,CASSGSRTGDYSYEQYF
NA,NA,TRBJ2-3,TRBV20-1,TGCAGTGCTTCCAACCAGATAGCGGCTACTAGCACAGATACGCAGTATTTT,CSASNQIAATSTDTQYF
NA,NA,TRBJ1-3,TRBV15,TGTGCCACCAGCAGAGATCGGTTCTCTGGAAACACCATATATTTT,CATSRDRFSGNTIYF
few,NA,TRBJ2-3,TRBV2,TGTGCCACCGATACAGGGACTAGCACAGATACGCAGTATTTT,CATDTGTSTDTQYF
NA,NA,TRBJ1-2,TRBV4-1,TGCGCCAGCAGCCAATCGATCGTGTCCGGCTACACCTTC,CASSQSIVSGYTF
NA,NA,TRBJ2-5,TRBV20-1,TGCAGTGCTAGAGAAATCAGGGTCCGGGAGACCCAGTACTTC,CSAREIRVRETQYF
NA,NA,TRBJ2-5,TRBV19,TGTGCCAGTAGTACCACAGGGTACCAAGAGACCCAGTACTTC,CASSTTGYQETQYF
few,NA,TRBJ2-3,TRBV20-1,TGCAGTGCGGGGCAGGGGGGTGGCACAGATACGCAGTATTTT,CSAGQGGGTDTQYF
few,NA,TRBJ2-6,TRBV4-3,TGCGCCAGCAGCCAAGTCCCAGGGATCTGGGCCAACGTCCTGACTTTC,CASSQVPGIWANVLTF
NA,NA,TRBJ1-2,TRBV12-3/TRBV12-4,TGTGCCAGCAGGGTGACAGCCTCTAACTATGGCTACACCTTC,CASRVTASNYGYTF
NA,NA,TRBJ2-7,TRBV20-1,TGCAGTGCTAGAGATAACAGGGTTAGGCTTTTGAGGCACAATGAGCAGTACTTC,CSARDNRVRLLRHNEQYF
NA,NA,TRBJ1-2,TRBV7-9,TGTGCCAGCAGCCGGACAGTCGGGGCTAACTATGGCTACACCTTC,CASSRTVGANYGYTF
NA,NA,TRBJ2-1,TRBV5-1,TGCGCCAGCAGCTTTGGTCCCACCCGCTACGAGCAGTTCTTC,CASSFGPTRYEQFF
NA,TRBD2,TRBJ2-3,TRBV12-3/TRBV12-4,TGTGCCAGCAGTTCACCCGGACTAGCAGCCGCAGATACGCAGTATTTT,CASSSPGLAAADTQYF
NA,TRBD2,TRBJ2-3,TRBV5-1,TGCGCCAGCAGCTCGCCGACTAGCGGGGGGGCCGCAGATACGCAGTATTTT,CASSSPTSGGAADTQYF
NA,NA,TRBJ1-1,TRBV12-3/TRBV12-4,TGTGCCGGCAGTTTAGGATGGCAGGGGTTCATGAACACTGAAGCTTTCTTT,CAGSLGWQGFMNTEAFF
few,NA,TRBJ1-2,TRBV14,TGTGCCAGCAGCCAAGATTCAGGACAGACTAACTATGGCTACACCTTC,CASSQDSGQTNYGYTF
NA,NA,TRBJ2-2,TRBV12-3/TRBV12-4,TGTGCCAGCAGTCCCCGGACAGTGAACACCGGGGAGCTGTTTTTT,CASSPRTVNTGELFF
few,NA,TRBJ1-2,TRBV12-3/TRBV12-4,TGTGCCGCACGGAAATCCAACTATGGCTACACCTTC,CAARKSNYGYTF
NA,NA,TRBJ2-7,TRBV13,TGTGCCAGCGGCTCCGCGGGACAAAGGAGCTCCTACGAGCAGTACTTC,CASGSAGQRSSYEQYF
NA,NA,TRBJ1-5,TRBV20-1,TGCAGTGCTCAGCTTTGGAGGGGGAATCAGCCCCAGCATTTT,CSAQLWRGNQPQHF
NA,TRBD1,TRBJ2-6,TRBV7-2,TGTGCCAGCAGCTTAGCAGGGGGCGCAGAGGGTGGGGCCAACGTCCTGACTTTC,CASSLAGGAEGGANVLTF
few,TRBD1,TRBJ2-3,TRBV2,TGTGCCAGCAGCCCGGACAGGGTCCCAGATACGCAGTATTTT,CASSPDRVPDTQYF
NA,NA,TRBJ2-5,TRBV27,TGTGCCAGCAGGGGCTCGAAGGAGACCCAGTACTTC,CASRGSKETQYF
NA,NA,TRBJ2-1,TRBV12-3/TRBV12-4,TGTGCCAGCAGTGCACCGAGGACAGGGCGTGCGGGGGCCAACAATGAGCAGTTCTTC,CASSAPRTGRAGANNEQFF
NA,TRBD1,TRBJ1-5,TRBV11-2,TGTGCCAGCAGCTCCACCGGACAGGCCAATCAGCCCCAGCATTTT,CASSSTGQANQPQHF
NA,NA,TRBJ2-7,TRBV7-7,TGTGCTAGCAGCTTAGCGAACAGTTACAATGAGCAGTACTTC,CASSLANSYNEQYF
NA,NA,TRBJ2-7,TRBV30,TGTGCCTGGAGGGATCCGGATAATTTCTACGAGCAGTACTTC,CAWRDPDNFYEQYF
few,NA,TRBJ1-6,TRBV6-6,TGTGCCAGCGGAAACAGGGAGACTTCACCCCTCCACTTT,CASGNRETSPLHF
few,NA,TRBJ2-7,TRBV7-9,TGTGCCAGCAGCCCTCGAGACAACTACGAGCAGTACTTC,CASSPRDNYEQYF
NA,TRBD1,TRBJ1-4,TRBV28,TGTGCCAGCAGTTGGAAGGACAGGCGTGGTGAAAAACTGTTTTTT,CASSWKDRRGEKLFF
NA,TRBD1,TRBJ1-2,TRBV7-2,TGTGCCAGCAGCTTAGACGCAGGGGGTCGGGGCTATGGCTACACCTTC,CASSLDAGGRGYGYTF
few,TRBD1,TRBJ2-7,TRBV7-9,TGTGCCAGCAAAAAGACAGGGGCAACCTACGAGCAGTACTTC,CASKKTGATYEQYF
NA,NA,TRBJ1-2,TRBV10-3,TGTGCTGTCAGTGAGTCGACTCGGAGTAGGGGGGAAGTCTATGGCTACACCTTC,CAVSESTRSRGEVYGYTF
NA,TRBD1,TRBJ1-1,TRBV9,TGTGCCAGCAGCCCCCGACAGGGGGCTGGGGCTGAAGCTTTCTTT,CASSPRQGAGAEAFF
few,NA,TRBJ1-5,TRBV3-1,TGTGCCAGCAGCCAAGACCCCTCGGGGCCCCAGCATTTT,CASSQDPSGPQHF